Below are 17 T cell receptor beta chains sequenced from a single sample in a study of PD-L1 blockade in urothelial cancer. TCRdb's table, derived via immunoSEQ multiplex PCR, lists solely in-frame clones and lacks some. This sample has fewer than 130,000 clones, with approximately 86% found just once. Specimen: PBMCs, collected around atezolizumab (anti-PD-L1) treatment. The source is a man between 50 and 59 years old with urothelial cancer.

The chain has TRBV30 and TRBJ1-1, with 10 bases identical to TRBD1. The CDR3 loop spans 13 amino acids. Trimming removed 3 bases from V and 4 bases from J; junction bases left unmatched: 2. Germline CDR1 reads GTSNPN; CDR2 reads SVGIG (reference sequence). The CDR3 DNA reads TGTGCCTGGAGGGGACAGGGGAGCACTGAAGCTTTCTTT. Translation gives CAWRGQGSTEAFF.

This clone showed up just once. The genes are TRBV27 and TRBJ2-5; 10 bases are a match to TRBD1. Germline-derived CDR1 and CDR2 are MNHEY and SMNVEV (reference sequence). The length of the CDR3 is 16 residues. The trim removed 3 bases at V and 4 bases at J, leaving 8 bases unmatched. This chain's CDR3 is CASSLDRGNGVETQYF. CDR3 nucleotides: TGTGCCAGCAGTTTGGACAGGGGGAATGGGGTAGAGACCCAGTACTTC.

This clone appeared once. The rearrangement links TRBV6-5 to TRBJ2-5, with D perhaps matching TRBD2 (5 bases). V gave up 2 bases and J gave up 2 bases, with 12 bases separating them. This CDR3 is 15 amino acids long. The germline V gene has CDR1 MNHEY and CDR2 SVGAGI. The CDR3 reads CASSYGPRGQETQYF. In DNA, the CDR3 is TGTGCCAGCAGTTACGGGCCACGGGGACAAGAGACCCAGTACTTC.

This chain connects TRBV4-1 to TRBJ2-3; D not certain. Germline-derived CDR1 and CDR2 are MGHRA and YSYEKL. The CDR3 is made up of 15 amino acids. The V end lost 4 bases, the J end lost 2 bases, and 13 bases lay between the germline ends. The chain's CDR3 is CASSLNPPVTDTQYF. The DNA for the CDR3 is TGCGCCAGCAGCCTTAACCCCCCAGTCACAGATACGCAGTATTTT.

This clone was picked up a small number of times. The chain joins TRBV6-5 to TRBJ2-5, with D tentatively TRBD1 (6 bases). V lost 2 bases to trimming and J lost 5 bases, with 9 bases between them. CDR1 MNHEY and CDR2 SVGAGI come from the germline V gene. The length of the CDR3 is 13 residues. The CDR3: CASSYQGSETQYF. In DNA form, the CDR3 reads TGTGCCAGCAGTTACCAGGGGTCGGAGACCCAGTACTTC.

The gene calls are TRBV11-2 and TRBJ1-1; D remains unclear. The CDR3 is 14 residues long. The germline V gene has CDR1 SGHAT and CDR2 FQNNGV. V gave up 5 bases and J gave up 0 bases, with 10 bases separating them. CDR3 loop: CASSPATMNTEAFF. CDR3 in DNA: TGTGCCAGCAGCCCTGCGACTATGAACACTGAAGCTTTCTTT.

This clone was seen only a few times. The chain employs TRBV7-8 and TRBJ1-1; 11 bases align to TRBD1. Germline CDR1 and CDR2: SGHVS and FQNEAQ. The trim removed 2 bases at V and 5 bases at J, leaving 4 bases unmatched. The CDR3 consists of 15 residues. The CDR3 DNA sequence: TGTGCCAGCAGCTTAAGGGACAGGGGGGGAACTGAAGCTTTCTTT. Amino acids: CASSLRDRGGTEAFF.

CDR3 sequence reads: CASSPVAGGSYNEQFF. CDR3 coding DNA: TGCGCCAGCAGCCCCGTAGCGGGAGGGTCCTACAATGAGCAGTTCTTC. This chain joins TRBV4-1 and TRBJ2-1; TRBD2 aligns across 11 bases. Per the germline V gene, CDR1 is MGHRA and CDR2 is YSYEKL. CDR3 length: 16 residues. V dropped 4 bases and J dropped 1; count of bases not matched to a gene: 3.

The chain has TRBV4-1 and TRBJ2-5; 14 bases are a match to TRBD2. After removal of 4 bases from V and 5 bases from J, the junction contained 6 bases not matched to a gene. This CDR3 region has 16 residues. Germline loops: CDR1 MGHRA, CDR2 YSYEKL. CDR3 amino acids: CASSRGLAGAGETQYF. In nucleotides, the CDR3 is TGCGCCAGCAGCCGGGGACTAGCGGGAGCAGGGGAGACCCAGTACTTC.

The CDR3 loop is CASRRGTGGERHF. The CDR3, as DNA: TGTGCCAGCAGACGCGGGACAGGGGGTGAGAGGCATTTT. J is TRBJ1-5 and V is TRBV27, with TRBD1 matching over 11 bases. This CDR3 comprises 13 residues. Trimming removed 6 bases from V and 15 bases from J; junction bases left unmatched: 10. Germline CDR1 is MNHEY and CDR2 is SMNVEV (reference sequence).

The genes are TRBV4-2 and TRBJ1-2; no clear D. V lost 0 bases, J lost 2 bases, and 4 bases lay in between. Germline lookup yields CDR1 LGHNA and CDR2 YNFKEQ. The CDR3 has 13 amino acids. The CDR3 loop reads CASSQDENYGYTF. The CDR3 DNA reads as TGTGCCAGCAGCCAAGATGAGAACTATGGCTACACCTTC.

The chain combines TRBV5-6 with TRBJ2-2, with a possible D match to TRBD1 (5 bases). This CDR3 is 14 amino acids long. CDR1 and CDR2 from the germline V gene are SGHDT and YYEEEE. Trimming took 0 bases from V and 3 from J, leaving 6 bases between them. The CDR3 loop reads CASSLAGYTGELFF. The CDR3 bases are TGTGCCAGCAGCTTGGCAGGGTACACCGGGGAGCTGTTTTTT.

The CDR3, as DNA: TGTGCCAGCAGCTTACGTGACACAGATATCTACGAGCAGTACTTC. This translates into CASSLRDTDIYEQYF. The chain couples TRBV7-8 to TRBJ2-7; no clear D gene. V was clipped by 2 bases and J by 3 bases, with 14 bases between them. The germline CDR1 and CDR2 sequences are SGHVS and FQNEAQ. The CDR3 totals 15 residues.

The rearrangement joins TRBV19 to TRBJ2-7, with D perhaps matching TRBD2 (6 bases). Deletions cut 3 bases from V and 6 bases from J, with 15 bases between. This CDR3 is built from 14 residues. The germline V gene has CDR1 LNHDA and CDR2 SQIVND (reference sequence). The chain's CDR3 is CASSMDPGSREQYF. The CDR3 DNA reads TGTGCCAGTAGTATGGACCCCGGGAGCCGCGAGCAGTACTTC.

The chain recombines TRBV6-1 with TRBJ2-1; TRBD2 might be the D (5 bases). The CDR3 extends over 14 amino acids. V was pared by 8 bases and J by 10 bases, with 21 bases between. The germline V gene encodes CDR1 MNHNS and CDR2 SASEGT. CDR3 coding DNA: TGTGCCAGCTACCGGGCCAGCGGTTCCCGGGAGCAGTTCTTC. Protein: CASYRASGSREQFF.

V is TRBV4-2 and J is TRBJ2-4, with 13 bases matching TRBD2. Germline trimming cut 0 bases from V and 6 bases from J; bases unmatched to any gene: 11. CDR3 length equals 19 residues. Germline V lookup: CDR1 LGHNA, CDR2 YNFKEQ. CDR3 sequence (DNA): TGTGCCAGCAGCCAAGATTCTACTAGCGGGAGGGCCGGTGGAAACATTCAGTACTTC. Its protein product is CASSQDSTSGRAGGNIQYF.

V usage is TRBV6-6 and J usage is TRBJ2-2; maybe TRBD1 (6 bases). The CDR3 spans 14 residues. The germline V gene has CDR1 MNHNY and CDR2 SVGAGI (reference sequence). V lost 6 bases and J lost 4, with 12 bases in between. CDR3: CASRKDRFTGELFF. The CDR3 DNA sequence: TGTGCCAGCAGGAAGGACAGATTCACCGGGGAGCTGTTTTTT.